This entry lists 8 T cell receptor beta chains sequenced from one sample in a study of T cell repertoires in cytomegalovirus infection. TCRdb passed the reads through MiXCR, listing each CDR3 protein once. The data hold around 450,000 distinct CDR3 sequences, with around 11% observed a single time. The material sequenced was PBMCs. The receptor source for this set is a human donor in good health (CMV status not recorded). Some clones in this sample may be carry-over from other donors' samples.

This clonotype occurred a few times. The chain links TRBV14 to TRBJ1-5, with no clear D. In germline, CDR1 is SGHDN, CDR2 FVKESK. This CDR3 spans 12 amino acids. The V gene lost 3 bases and the J gene lost 9 bases, with 9 bases spanning the gap. CDR3 sequence (DNA): TGTGCCAGCAGCCACGGGGTTTCGCCCCAGCATTTT. It specifies CASSHGVSPQHF.

CDR3 loop: CASSPGGGEAYGYTF. In DNA, the CDR3 is TGTGCCAGCAGCCCCGGGGGAGGGGAGGCCTATGGCTACACCTTC. The chain has TRBV27 and TRBJ1-2, with a tentative D call TRBD1 (5 bases). Trimming shortened V by 6 bases and J by 4 bases, and 18 bases separated the two germline ends. The CDR3 spans 15 residues. Germline V CDR1 and CDR2: MNHEY, SMNVEV (reference sequence).

This clonotype has at least ten counts. An end of the junction differs from the germline gene, which may be a read error. The chain employs TRBV5-6 and TRBJ1-1; possibly TRBD1 for D (5 bases). Germline lookup yields CDR1 SGHDT and CDR2 YYEEEE. The CDR3 sequence is 13 residues long. CDR3 sequence: CASRLDKNTEAFF. In nucleotides, the CDR3 is TGTGCCAGCAGATTGGACAAGAACACTGAAGCTTTCTTT.

This clonotype was seen repeatedly, ten times or more. This chain links TRBV6-6 with TRBJ2-1; 8 bases fit TRBD1. The length of the CDR3 is 14 residues. Trimming cost V 6 bases and J 10 bases; bases outside gene matches: 11. In germline, CDR1 is MNHNY, CDR2 SVGAGI (reference sequence). In nucleotides, the CDR3 is TGTGCCAGCAGACCTACGCCAGGGGGCTACGAGCAGTTCTTC. Amino acid sequence: CASRPTPGGYEQFF.

This clonotype was seen at least ten times. This chain uses TRBV9 with TRBJ2-1; TRBD2 aligns across 9 bases. The CDR3 contains 15 residues. Trimming took 4 bases from V and 5 from J; bases not matched to a gene: 7. CDR1 is SGDLS, CDR2 YYNGEE, per germline. CDR3 sequence: CASSPLAGDNNEQFF. For the CDR3, the DNA is TGTGCCAGCAGCCCCTTAGCGGGAGACAACAATGAGCAGTTCTTC.

This clonotype was recorded many times. J is TRBJ1-2 and V is TRBV20-1, with TRBD1 as a possible D gene (5 bases). The V gene lost 1 base and the J gene lost 2 bases, with 23 bases spanning the gap. The CDR3 consists of 18 residues. From germline, CDR1 is DFQATT and CDR2 SNEGSKA (reference sequence). The CDR3 coding sequence is TGCAGTGCTAGAGCTTTGGCCGCTCGAGGGGAGTCGAACTATGGCTACACCTTC. Protein: CSARALAARGESNYGYTF.

In its sample, this clonotype was seen many times. The chain recombines TRBV7-2 with TRBJ2-3, with 13 bases identical to TRBD2. Germline CDR1 and CDR2: SGHTA and FQGNSA. The ends lost 8 bases at V and 1 base at J; junction bases unmatched: 6. The CDR3 is 16 amino acids. Here the CDR3 reads CASSGLAGDGTDTQYF. The CDR3 coding sequence is TGTGCCAGCTCCGGACTAGCGGGAGACGGCACAGATACGCAGTATTTT.

The sample holds many counts of this clonotype. The chain joins TRBV6-6 to TRBJ1-4; D gene ambiguous. Germline V CDR1 and CDR2: MNHNY, SVGAGI (reference sequence). V dropped 2 bases and J dropped 3 bases, with 7 bases sitting between them. This CDR3 is 14 amino acids long. The CDR3 coding sequence is TGTGCCAGCAGTTACGGTGGGCCTAATGAAAAACTGTTTTTT. Protein: CASSYGGPNEKLFF.